The source of this TCR beta chain is a study of blood T cell repertoires in COVID-19. Original analysis: For nucleated cells, counts were estimated from reference gene primer amplification. TCRdb keeps only in-frame clones here, not all; method: immunoSEQ multiplex PCR. V, J and clone size reflect that table, while D and trimming were determined from the DNA. This table has around 140,000 clones, roughly 79% appearing once. Sequencing was done on a sample of peripheral blood. The source of this sequence is a woman aged 55-69 years with active or convalescent COVID-19.

The DNA for the CDR3 is TGCAGCGTTGAAGAACACAAGAACACTGAAGCTTTCTTT. Residues: CSVEEHKNTEAFF. The chain is built from TRBV29-1 and TRBJ1-1; no firm D call. The CDR3 sequence is 13 residues long. Trimming removed 0 bases at V and 1 base at J, with 6 bases between. The germline V gene has CDR1 SQVTM and CDR2 ANQGSEA.